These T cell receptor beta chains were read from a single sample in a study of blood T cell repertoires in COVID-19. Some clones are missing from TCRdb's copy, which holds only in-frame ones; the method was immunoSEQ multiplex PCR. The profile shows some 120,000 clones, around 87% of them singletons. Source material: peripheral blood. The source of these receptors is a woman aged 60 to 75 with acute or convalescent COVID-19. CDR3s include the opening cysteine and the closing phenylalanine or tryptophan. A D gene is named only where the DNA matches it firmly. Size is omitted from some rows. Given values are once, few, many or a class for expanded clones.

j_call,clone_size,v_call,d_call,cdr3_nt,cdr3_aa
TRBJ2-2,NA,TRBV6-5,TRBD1,TGTGCCAGCAGTCGGACAGGGCCCAACACCGGGGAGCTGTTTTTT,CASSRTGPNTGELFF
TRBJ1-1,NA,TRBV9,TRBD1,TGTGCCAGCAGCGTTCGGACAGGGGGATTGGGGACTGAAGCTTTCTTT,CASSVRTGGLGTEAFF
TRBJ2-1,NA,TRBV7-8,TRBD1,TGTGCCAGCAGGAGGGCAGGGGGCGAGCAGTTCTTC,CASRRAGGEQFF
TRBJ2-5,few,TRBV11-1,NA,TGTGCCAGCAGCGTACGCTCCGGAGAGACCCAGTACTTC,CASSVRSGETQYF
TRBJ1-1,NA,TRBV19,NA,TGTGCCAGTAGTATAAGGTTGGGGGCCTTGAACACTGAAGCTTTCTTT,CASSIRLGALNTEAFF
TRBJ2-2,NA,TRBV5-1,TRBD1,TGCGCCAGCAGCTTGAAGGAGAGGACAGGGATTTTTAGCGGGGAGCTGTTTTTT,CASSLKERTGIFSGELFF
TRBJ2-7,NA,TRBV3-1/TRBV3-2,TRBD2,TGTGCCAGCAGCCAAGCATCAGCTAGCGGGAACCACGAGCAGTACTTC,CASSQASASGNHEQYF
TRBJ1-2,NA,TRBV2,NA,TGTGCCAGCCGGGACACTATTAACTATGGCTACACCTTC,CASRDTINYGYTF
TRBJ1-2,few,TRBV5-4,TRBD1,TGTGCCAGCAGCTGGGACAGAGGGTATGGCTACACCTTC,CASSWDRGYGYTF
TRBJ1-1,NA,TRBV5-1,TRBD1,TGCGCCAGCAGCGCGGGGACAGGGCTTATGAACACTGAAGCTTTCTTT,CASSAGTGLMNTEAFF
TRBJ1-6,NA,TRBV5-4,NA,TGTGCCAGCAGCTTCGAGGGTAATTCACCCCTCCACTTT,CASSFEGNSPLHF
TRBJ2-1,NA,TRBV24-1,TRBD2,TGTGCCACCAGTGACTCCGGGACTAGCGGGGCGGCGGGTGAGCAGTTCTTC,CATSDSGTSGAAGEQFF
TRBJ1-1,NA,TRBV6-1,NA,TGTGCCAGCAGTGAAGCGCTTCAAACTACTGAAGCTTTCTTT,CASSEALQTTEAFF
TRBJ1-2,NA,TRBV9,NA,TGTGCCAGCAGCTCGTTTTATGGCTACACCTTC,CASSSFYGYTF
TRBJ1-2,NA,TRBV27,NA,TGTGCCAGCAGTTCAAGGGGGTGGTATGGCTACACCTTC,CASSSRGWYGYTF
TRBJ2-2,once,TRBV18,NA,TGTGCCAGCTCTCCCGACTTGACGAACACCGGGGAGCTGTTTTTT,CASSPDLTNTGELFF
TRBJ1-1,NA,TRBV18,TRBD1,TGTGCCAGCTCGATCGGACAGGCCAACACTGAAGCTTTCTTT,CASSIGQANTEAFF
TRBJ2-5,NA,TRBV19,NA,TGTGCCAGTAGTCGTGGACTCGAGCTTTACCAAGAGACCCAGTACTTC,CASSRGLELYQETQYF
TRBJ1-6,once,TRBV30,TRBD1,TGTGCCTGGAGTACAGGGGGCCGGAGCTCCTATAATTCACCCCTCCACTTT,CAWSTGGRSSYNSPLHF
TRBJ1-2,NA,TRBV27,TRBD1,TGTGCCACGCGGGACAGGGGAGGAAACTATGGCTACACCTTC,CATRDRGGNYGYTF
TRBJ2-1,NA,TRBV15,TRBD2,TGTGCCACCAGCCCCGGGACTACCTACAATGAGCAGTTCTTC,CATSPGTTYNEQFF
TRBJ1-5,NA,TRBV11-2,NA,TGTGCCAGCAGCTTAGATTTCGGGGGGCAGCCCCAGCATTTT,CASSLDFGGQPQHF
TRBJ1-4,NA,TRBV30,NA,TGTGCCTGGAGAGGAATAGGGCAGGGCGAGGAAAAACTGTTTTTT,CAWRGIGQGEEKLFF
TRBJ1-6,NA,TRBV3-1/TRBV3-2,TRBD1,TGTGCCAGCAGACAGAACAGGGGGCTGAATTCACCCCTCCACTTT,CASRQNRGLNSPLHF
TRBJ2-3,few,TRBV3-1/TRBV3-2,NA,TGTGCCAGCAGCCAAGGAGGCCAGAGAGGAGATACGCAGTATTTT,CASSQGGQRGDTQYF
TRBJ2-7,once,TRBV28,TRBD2,TGTGCCAGCACCGTTGCTAGCGGGCTCTCCTACGAGCAGTACTTC,CASTVASGLSYEQYF
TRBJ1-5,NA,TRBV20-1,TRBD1,TGCAGTGCTAGTGCGGGACAGTGGGGAAATCAGCCCCAGCATTTT,CSASAGQWGNQPQHF
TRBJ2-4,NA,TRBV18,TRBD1,TGTGCCAGCTCACCAAGGGGATCGGACAGGGGCAAAAACATTCAGTACTTC,CASSPRGSDRGKNIQYF
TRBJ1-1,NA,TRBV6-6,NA,TGTGCCAGCAGACGCCGGGACACCTACACTGAAGCTTTCTTT,CASRRRDTYTEAFF
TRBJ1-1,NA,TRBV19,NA,TGTGCCAGTACAGGGACTGAAGCTTTCTTT,CASTGTEAFF
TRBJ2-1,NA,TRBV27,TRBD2,TGTGCCAGCAGTTCTCTGACTAGCGGGGCATCCAATGAGCAGTTCTTC,CASSSLTSGASNEQFF
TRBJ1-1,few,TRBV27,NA,TGTGCCAGCAGTTTAGACCAACTAGTCGGATCCGAAGCTTTCTTT,CASSLDQLVGSEAFF
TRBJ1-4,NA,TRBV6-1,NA,TGTGCCAGCAGTGAAGCGCGGGTGGCTTCAACTAATGAAAAACTGTTTTTT,CASSEARVASTNEKLFF
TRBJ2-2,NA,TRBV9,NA,TGTGCCAGCAGCGTAGAAAGTAGAGTAACCACCGGGGAGCTGTTTTTT,CASSVESRVTTGELFF
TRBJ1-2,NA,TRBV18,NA,TGTGCCAGCTCACCGCTTCCGGCAGCCCAAACTATGTTCGGCTACACCTTC,CASSPLPAAQTMFGYTF
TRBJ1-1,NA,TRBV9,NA,TGTGCCAGCAGCGTAGGCGGGGAGAACACTGAAGCTTTCTTT,CASSVGGENTEAFF
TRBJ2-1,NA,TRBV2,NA,TGTGCCAGCAGATCGGGACAAAACTACAATGAGCAGTTCTTC,CASRSGQNYNEQFF
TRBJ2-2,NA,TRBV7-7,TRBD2,TGTGCTAGCGCACCGACTAGCACCCGAGGAGGGACCGGGGAGCTGTTTTTT,CASAPTSTRGGTGELFF
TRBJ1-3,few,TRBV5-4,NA,TGTGCCAGCAGCTCGCTACCGGGACAAGGCTCTGGAAACACCATATATTTT,CASSSLPGQGSGNTIYF
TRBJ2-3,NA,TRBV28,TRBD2,TGTGCCGCTCTCCCGGGAGGGCACGACACAGATACGCAGTATTTT,CAALPGGHDTDTQYF
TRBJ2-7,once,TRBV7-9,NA,TGTGCCAGCAGCTTCTCCGCCTACGAGCAGTACTTC,CASSFSAYEQYF
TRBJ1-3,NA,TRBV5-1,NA,TGCGCCAGCAGCTTCGACACCTCTGGAAACACCATATATTTT,CASSFDTSGNTIYF
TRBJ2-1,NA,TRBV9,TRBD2,TGTGCCAGCAGCGTATTAGCGGGAAATTACAATGAGCAGTTCTTC,CASSVLAGNYNEQFF
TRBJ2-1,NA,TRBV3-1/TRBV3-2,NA,TGTGCCAGCAGCCAAGACTGGGCTACCTACAATGAGCAGTTCTTC,CASSQDWATYNEQFF
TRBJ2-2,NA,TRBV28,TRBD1,TGTGCCAGCACCCGGACAGGCGGCACCGGGGAGCTGTTTTTT,CASTRTGGTGELFF
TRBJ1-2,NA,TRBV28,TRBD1,TGTGCCAGCAGTTTCCCACTCGGGACAGCTAACTATGGCTACACCTTC,CASSFPLGTANYGYTF
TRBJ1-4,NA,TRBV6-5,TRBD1,TGTGCCAGCAGGTTTAGGACAGGGGATTCGGAAAAACTGTTTTTT,CASRFRTGDSEKLFF
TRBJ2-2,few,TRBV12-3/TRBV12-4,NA,TGTGCCAGCAGTTTATTAGCCACCGGGGAGCTGTTTTTT,CASSLLATGELFF
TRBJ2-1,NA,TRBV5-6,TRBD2,TGTGCCAGCAGCTTCCGTTATTCCGGGACTAGCGGGACCCATGAGCAGTTCTTC,CASSFRYSGTSGTHEQFF
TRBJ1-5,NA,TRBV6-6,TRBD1,TGTGCCAGCAGTCCCCGACAGGGCTCTAGCAATCAGCCCCAGCATTTT,CASSPRQGSSNQPQHF
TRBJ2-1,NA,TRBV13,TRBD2,TGTGCCAGCAGAGCCGAGGGACTAGCGAGGAATGAGCAGTTCTTC,CASRAEGLARNEQFF
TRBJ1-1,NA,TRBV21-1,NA,TGTGCCAGCAGCAAATTCAGGCCAGGGGGCTGGGGGACTGAAGCTTTCTTT,CASSKFRPGGWGTEAFF